This T cell receptor beta chain comes out of a study of beta chain features in type 1 diabetes. Study information: Over all samples combined, over 85,000,000 sorted cells were examined.

The investigators reverse transcribed all of the isolated RNA, so they sequenced expressed TCRB transcripts. The protocol was immunoSEQ multiplex PCR, while the TCRdb copy is restricted to in-frame clones and leaves out a portion. The repertoire holds about 360,000 clones, with about 12% as singletons. This clone was observed a few times. Trimming took off 0 bases at V and 5 bases at J, with 11 bases between the two ends. The CDR3 spans 14 residues. The germline V gene has CDR1 GTSNPN and CDR2 SVGIG (reference sequence). J is TRBJ2-1 and V is TRBV30; D is undetermined. The source material was naive CD4+ T cells from blood. This sequence originates from a man aged 18 to 35 in good health. In DNA, the CDR3 is TGTGCCTGGAGTGTAAACTTAGCACACAATGAGCAGTTCTTC. Translated, it gives CAWSVNLAHNEQFF.